The subject of this entry is one T cell receptor (beta chain). The sample originates from a study of Ad26.COV2.S vaccination and SARS-CoV-2 variants. Treatment indicated: about 20 received Ad26.COV2.S at low or high dose, single or two shots; several received placebo; per-sample allocation not given. Vaccine and placebo recipients were sampled on day 63 after the first injection. Within Boston, the person who donated was an adult of 18-55 years. The CDR3 totals 15 residues. Germline assignment: CDR1 MDHEN and CDR2 SYDVKM. V lost 7 bases and J lost 4, with 17 bases in between. Data came from immunoSEQ multiplex PCR; TCRdb stores just in-frame clones and leaves some out. The repertoire consists of roughly 300,000 clones, with 65% to 90% occurring once and the leading ten covering about 10%.

This TCR came from a person aged 18 to 59 who received the Ad26.COV2.S COVID-19 vaccine or a placebo. The starting material was peripheral blood, obtained in a trial of Ad26.COV2.S vaccine versus placebo. The chain combines TRBV28 with TRBJ2-1; perhaps TRBD2 as D (7 bases). CDR3: CASIGGGGLYNEQFF. DNA of the CDR3: TGTGCCAGCATCGGGGGCGGGGGACTATACAATGAGCAGTTCTTC. Complete variable domain (other parts from reference TRBV28 and TRBJ2-1): DVKVTQSSRYLVKRTGEKVFLECVQDMDHENMFWYRQDPGLGLRLIYFSYDVKMKEKGDIPEGYSVSREKKERFSLILESASTNQTSMYLCASIGGGGLYNEQFFGPGTRLTVL.